This TCR beta chain originates from a study of blood T cell repertoires in COVID-19. Turning to the study itself: Collection of acute and convalescent COVID-19 samples took place in the United States, Italy and Spain. T cells, B-cell-depleted T cells, or PBMCs provided the cDNA or gDNA that served as material.

Generated by immunoSEQ multiplex PCR, the TCRdb table keeps only in-frame clones and is missing some. Counted here are roughly 24,000 clones, approximately 92% occurring once; the ten biggest clones make up roughly 7.4%. This CDR3 has 15 amino acids. The germline V gene has CDR1 SQVTM and CDR2 ANQGSEA. The V and J ends lost 8 bases and 0 bases respectively, with 17 bases between them. This TCR was recovered from a human donor in a cohort sampled during active COVID-19. The chain links TRBV29-1 to TRBJ2-1, with D possibly TRBD2 on 5 matching bases. Sequenced material: peripheral blood. The CDR3 sequence: CSSEGGRSSYNEQFF. The CDR3 bases are TGCAGCTCTGAGGGTGGCCGCAGCTCCTACAATGAGCAGTTCTTC.